This T cell receptor beta chain was recorded in a study of post-analysis software for immune sequencing data. Overall study results and limits: Samples sharing a preparation batch grouped tightly together when assessed by F measure. With TRBV5-6, TRBV5-1 and TRBV20-1 included, about five TRBV segments were more frequent in patients than in controls.

To note about this clonotype: What it binds is unknown.

Incorporated into the TCR beta cDNA libraries were unique molecular identifiers, which served to reduce PCR and sequencing biases. TCRdb redid the calling of the PCR reads with MiXCR, one entry per CDR3 protein. Of 650,000 to 900,000 distinct CDR3 sequences in the sample, roughly 46% are singletons; the top ten hold 4.9%. The V gene lost 5 bases and the J gene lost 4 bases, with 12 bases spanning the gap. This CDR3 region has 12 residues. Germline values: CDR1 SQVTM, CDR2 ANQGSEA. The receptor's source is a girl aged 5-17 years with multiple sclerosis. This chain links TRBV29-1 with TRBJ2-7; maybe TRBD2 (5 bases). The specimen was blood. DNA of the CDR3: TGCAGCGTTAGAAGCAAGCGGTACGAGCAGTACTTC. Translating it yields CSVRSKRYEQYF.